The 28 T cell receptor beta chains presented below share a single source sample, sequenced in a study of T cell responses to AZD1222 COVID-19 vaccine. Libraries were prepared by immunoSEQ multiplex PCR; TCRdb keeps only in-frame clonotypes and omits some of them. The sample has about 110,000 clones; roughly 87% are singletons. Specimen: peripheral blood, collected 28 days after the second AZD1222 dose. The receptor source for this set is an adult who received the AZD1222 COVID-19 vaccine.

CDR3 loop: CASSLERPGDTEAFF. CDR3 nucleotide sequence: TGCGCCAGCAGCTTGGAGCGGCCAGGGGACACTGAAGCTTTCTTT. V gene TRBV5-1 combines with J gene TRBJ1-1; TRBD1 is a possible D gene (6 bases). The CDR3 spans 15 residues. Germline loops: CDR1 SGHRS, CDR2 YFSETQ. Trimming pared 0 bases from V and 3 bases from J, leaving 12 bases between.

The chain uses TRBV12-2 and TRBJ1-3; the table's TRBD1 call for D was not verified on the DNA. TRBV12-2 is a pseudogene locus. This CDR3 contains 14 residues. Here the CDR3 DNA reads TGTGCAAGTCGAACAACAGGGGCGGGAAACACCATATATTTT. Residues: CASRTTGAGNTIYF.

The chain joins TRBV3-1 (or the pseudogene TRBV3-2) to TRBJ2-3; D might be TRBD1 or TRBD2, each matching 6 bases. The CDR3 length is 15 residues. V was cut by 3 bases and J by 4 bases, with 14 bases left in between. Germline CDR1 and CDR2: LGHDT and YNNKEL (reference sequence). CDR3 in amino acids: CASSQVGGLADTQYF. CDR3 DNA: TGTGCCAGCAGCCAGGTGGGGGGCCTAGCAGATACGCAGTATTTT.

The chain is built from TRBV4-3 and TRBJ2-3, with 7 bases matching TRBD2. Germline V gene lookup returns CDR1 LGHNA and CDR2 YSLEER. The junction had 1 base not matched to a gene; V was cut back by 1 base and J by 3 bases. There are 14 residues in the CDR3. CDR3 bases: TGCGCCAGCAGCCAAGGGGGGGGAACAGATACGCAGTATTTT. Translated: CASSQGGGTDTQYF.

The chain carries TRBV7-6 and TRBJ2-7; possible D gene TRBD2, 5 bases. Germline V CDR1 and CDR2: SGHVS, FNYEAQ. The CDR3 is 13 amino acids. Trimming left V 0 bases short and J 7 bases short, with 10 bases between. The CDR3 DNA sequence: TGTGCCAGCAGCTTAGCGTTGTCGGGGGAGCAGTACTTC. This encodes CASSLALSGEQYF.

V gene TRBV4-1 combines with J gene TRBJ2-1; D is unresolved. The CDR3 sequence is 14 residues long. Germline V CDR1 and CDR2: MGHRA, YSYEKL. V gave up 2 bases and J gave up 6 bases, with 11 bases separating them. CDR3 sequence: CASSQKDMGNEQFF. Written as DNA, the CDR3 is TGCGCCAGCAGCCAAAAAGACATGGGCAATGAGCAGTTCTTC.

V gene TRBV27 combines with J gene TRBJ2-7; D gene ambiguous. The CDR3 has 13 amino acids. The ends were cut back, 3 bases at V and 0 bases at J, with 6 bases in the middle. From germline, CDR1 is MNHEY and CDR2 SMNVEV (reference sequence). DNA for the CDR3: TGTGCCAGCAGTTTGCGTGTCTCCTACGAGCAGTACTTC. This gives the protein CASSLRVSYEQYF.

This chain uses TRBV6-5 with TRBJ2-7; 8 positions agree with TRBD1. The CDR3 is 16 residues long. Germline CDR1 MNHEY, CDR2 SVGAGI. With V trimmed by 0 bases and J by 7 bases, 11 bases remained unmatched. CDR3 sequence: CASSYSGGQGAQEQYF. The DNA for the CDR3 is TGTGCCAGCAGTTACTCGGGCGGGCAGGGGGCGCAGGAGCAGTACTTC.

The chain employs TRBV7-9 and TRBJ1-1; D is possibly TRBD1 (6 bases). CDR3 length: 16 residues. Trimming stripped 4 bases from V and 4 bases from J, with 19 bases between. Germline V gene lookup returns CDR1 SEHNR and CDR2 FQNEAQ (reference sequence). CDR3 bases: TGTGCCAGCAGCTCGCCGGCGGGGGGCCCCCCCACTGAAGCTTTCTTT. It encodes CASSSPAGGPPTEAFF. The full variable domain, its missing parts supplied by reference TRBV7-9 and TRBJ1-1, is DTGVSQNPRHKITKRGQNVTFRCDPISEHNRLYWYRQTLGQGPEFLTYFQNEAQLEKSRLLSDRFSAERPKGSFSTLEIQRTEQGDSAMYLCASSSPAGGPPTEAFFGQGTRLTVV.

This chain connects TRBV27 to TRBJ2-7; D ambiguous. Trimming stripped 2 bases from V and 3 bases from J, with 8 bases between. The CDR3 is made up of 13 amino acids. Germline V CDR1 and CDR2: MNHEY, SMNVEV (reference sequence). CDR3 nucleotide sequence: TGTGCCAGCAGTTTAGCCCCTGGCTACGAGCAGTACTTC. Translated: CASSLAPGYEQYF.

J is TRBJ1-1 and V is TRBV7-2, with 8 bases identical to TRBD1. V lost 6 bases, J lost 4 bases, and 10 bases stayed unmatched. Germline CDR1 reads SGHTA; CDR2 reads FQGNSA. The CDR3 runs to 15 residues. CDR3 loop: CASRTQGALSTEAFF. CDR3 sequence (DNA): TGTGCCAGCAGAACTCAGGGGGCGCTTAGCACTGAAGCTTTCTTT.

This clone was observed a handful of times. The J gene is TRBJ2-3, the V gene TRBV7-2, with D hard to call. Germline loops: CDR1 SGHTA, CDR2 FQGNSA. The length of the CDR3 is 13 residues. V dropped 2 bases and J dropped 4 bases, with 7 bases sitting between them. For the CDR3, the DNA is TGTGCCAGCAGCTTACGGACCGCAGATACGCAGTATTTT. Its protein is CASSLRTADTQYF.

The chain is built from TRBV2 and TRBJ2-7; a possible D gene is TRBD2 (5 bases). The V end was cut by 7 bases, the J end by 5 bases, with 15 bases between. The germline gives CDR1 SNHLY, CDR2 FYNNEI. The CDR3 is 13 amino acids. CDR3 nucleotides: TGTGCCAGCAACTACCGCCAGCGGAACGAGCAGTACTTC. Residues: CASNYRQRNEQYF.

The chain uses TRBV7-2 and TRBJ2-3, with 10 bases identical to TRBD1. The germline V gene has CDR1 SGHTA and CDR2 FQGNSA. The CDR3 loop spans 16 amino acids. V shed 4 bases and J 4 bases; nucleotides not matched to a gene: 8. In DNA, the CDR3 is TGTGCCAGCAGCTCCAACCGGGACAGGGGCCCAGATACGCAGTATTTT. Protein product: CASSSNRDRGPDTQYF. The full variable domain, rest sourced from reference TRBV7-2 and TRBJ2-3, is GAGVSQSPSNKVTEKGKDVELRCDPISGHTALYWYRQSLGQGLEFLIYFQGNSAPDKSGLPSDRFSAERTGGSVSTLTIQRTQQEDSAVYLCASSSNRDRGPDTQYFGPGTRLTVL.

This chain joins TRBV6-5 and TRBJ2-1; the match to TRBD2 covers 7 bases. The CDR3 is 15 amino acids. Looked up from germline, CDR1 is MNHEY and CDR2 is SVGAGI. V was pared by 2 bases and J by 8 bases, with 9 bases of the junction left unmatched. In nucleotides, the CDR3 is TGTGCCAGCAGTTACCGCGGGACTACCGACGATGAGCAGTTCTTC. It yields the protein CASSYRGTTDDEQFF.

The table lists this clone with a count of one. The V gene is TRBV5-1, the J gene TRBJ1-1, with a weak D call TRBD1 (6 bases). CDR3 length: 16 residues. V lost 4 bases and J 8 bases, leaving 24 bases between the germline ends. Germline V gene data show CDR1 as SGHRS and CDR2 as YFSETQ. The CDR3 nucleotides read TGCGCCAGCAGCCCGGACGGGACACCCCGGGGGGCGGAAGCTTTCTTT. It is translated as CASSPDGTPRGAEAFF.

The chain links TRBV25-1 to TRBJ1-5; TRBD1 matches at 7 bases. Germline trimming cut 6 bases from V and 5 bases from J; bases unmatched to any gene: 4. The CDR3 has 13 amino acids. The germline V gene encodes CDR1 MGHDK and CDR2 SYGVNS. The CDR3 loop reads CASSPGGDQPQHF. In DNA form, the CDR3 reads TGTGCCAGCAGCCCAGGGGGGGATCAGCCCCAGCATTTT.

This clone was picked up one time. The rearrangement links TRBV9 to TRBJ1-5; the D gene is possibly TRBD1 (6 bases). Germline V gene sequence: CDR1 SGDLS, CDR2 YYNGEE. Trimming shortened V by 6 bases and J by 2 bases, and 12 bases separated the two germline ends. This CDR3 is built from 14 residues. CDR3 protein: CASNLRGGNQPQHF. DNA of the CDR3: TGTGCCAGCAACCTCAGGGGTGGCAATCAGCCCCAGCATTTT.

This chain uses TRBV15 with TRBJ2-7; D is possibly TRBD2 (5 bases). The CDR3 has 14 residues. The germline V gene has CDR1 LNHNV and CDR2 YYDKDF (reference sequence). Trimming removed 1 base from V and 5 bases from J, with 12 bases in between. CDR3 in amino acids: CATSRAPSFDEQYF. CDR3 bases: TGTGCCACCAGCAGAGCCCCTAGCTTTGACGAGCAGTACTTC.

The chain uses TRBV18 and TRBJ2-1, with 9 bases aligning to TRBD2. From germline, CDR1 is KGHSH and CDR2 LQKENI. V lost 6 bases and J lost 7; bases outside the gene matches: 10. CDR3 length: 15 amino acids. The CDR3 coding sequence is TGTGCCAGCTCCCCCCAGCGGGGGGCCGAGAATGAGCAGTTCTTC. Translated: CASSPQRGAENEQFF.

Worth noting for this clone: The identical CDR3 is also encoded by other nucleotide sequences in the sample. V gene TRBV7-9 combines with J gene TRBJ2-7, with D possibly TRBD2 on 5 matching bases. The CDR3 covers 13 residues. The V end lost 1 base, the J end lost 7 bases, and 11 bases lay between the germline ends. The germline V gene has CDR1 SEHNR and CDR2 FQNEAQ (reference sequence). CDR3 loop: CASSLVEGPEQYF. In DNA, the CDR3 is TGTGCCAGCAGCTTAGTAGAGGGTCCAGAGCAGTACTTC.

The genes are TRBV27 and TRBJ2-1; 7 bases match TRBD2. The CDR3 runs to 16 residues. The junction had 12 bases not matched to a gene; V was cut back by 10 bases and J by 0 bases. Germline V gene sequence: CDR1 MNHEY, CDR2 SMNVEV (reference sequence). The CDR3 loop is CATRRERGDSYNEQFF. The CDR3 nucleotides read TGTGCCACCCGGAGGGAACGGGGGGACTCCTACAATGAGCAGTTCTTC.

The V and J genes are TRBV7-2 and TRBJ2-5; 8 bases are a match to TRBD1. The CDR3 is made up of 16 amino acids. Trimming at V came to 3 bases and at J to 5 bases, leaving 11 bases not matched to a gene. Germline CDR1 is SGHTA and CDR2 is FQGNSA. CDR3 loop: CASSFDYGTGTETQYF. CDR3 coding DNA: TGTGCCAGCAGCTTCGATTACGGGACAGGTACTGAGACCCAGTACTTC.

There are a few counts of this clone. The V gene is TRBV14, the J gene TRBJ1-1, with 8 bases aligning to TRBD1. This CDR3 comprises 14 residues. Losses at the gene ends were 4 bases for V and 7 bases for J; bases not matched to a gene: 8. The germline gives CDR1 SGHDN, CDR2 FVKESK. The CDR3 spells CASSPYGQGIEAFF. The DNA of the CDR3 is TGTGCCAGCAGCCCGTACGGACAGGGCATTGAAGCTTTCTTT.

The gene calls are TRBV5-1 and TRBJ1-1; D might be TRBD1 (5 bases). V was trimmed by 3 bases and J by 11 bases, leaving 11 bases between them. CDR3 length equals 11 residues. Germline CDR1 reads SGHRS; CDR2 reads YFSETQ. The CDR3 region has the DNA TGCGCCAGCAGCTCCGGGACGGGTGCTTTCTTT. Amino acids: CASSSGTGAFF.

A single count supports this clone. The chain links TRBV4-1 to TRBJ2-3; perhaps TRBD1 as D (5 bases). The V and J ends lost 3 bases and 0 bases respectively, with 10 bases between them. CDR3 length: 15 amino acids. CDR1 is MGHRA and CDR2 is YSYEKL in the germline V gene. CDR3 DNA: TGCGCCAGCAGCCACCCAGACAGCAGCACAGATACGCAGTATTTT. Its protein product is CASSHPDSSTDTQYF.

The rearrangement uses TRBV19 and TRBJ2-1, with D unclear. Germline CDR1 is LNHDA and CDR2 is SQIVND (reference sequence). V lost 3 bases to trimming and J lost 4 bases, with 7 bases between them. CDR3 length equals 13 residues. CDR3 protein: CASSITGYNEQFF. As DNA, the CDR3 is TGTGCCAGTAGTATTACTGGATACAATGAGCAGTTCTTC.

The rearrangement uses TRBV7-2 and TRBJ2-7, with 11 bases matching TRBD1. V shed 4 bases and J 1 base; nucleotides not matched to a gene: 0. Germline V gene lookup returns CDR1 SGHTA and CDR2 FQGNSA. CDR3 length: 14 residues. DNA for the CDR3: TGTGCCAGCAGCTGGGACAGGGGGTCCTACGAGCAGTACTTC. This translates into CASSWDRGSYEQYF.